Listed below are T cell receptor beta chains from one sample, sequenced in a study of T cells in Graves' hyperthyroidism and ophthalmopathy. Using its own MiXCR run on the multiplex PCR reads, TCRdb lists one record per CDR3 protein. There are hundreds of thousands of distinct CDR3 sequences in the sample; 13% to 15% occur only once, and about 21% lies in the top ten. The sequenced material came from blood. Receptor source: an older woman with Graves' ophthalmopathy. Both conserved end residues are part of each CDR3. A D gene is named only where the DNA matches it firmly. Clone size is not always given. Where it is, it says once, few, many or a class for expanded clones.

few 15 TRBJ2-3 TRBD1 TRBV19 TGTGCCAGTAGTCAACAGGGGGCGAGCACAGATACGCAGTATTTT CASSQQGASTDTQYF
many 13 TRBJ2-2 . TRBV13 TGTGCCAGCAATAGGGAGAACACCGGGGAGCTGTTTTTT CASNRENTGELFF
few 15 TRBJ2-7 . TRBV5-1 TGCGCCAGCAGCTTGGGTCAGCTTCCCGCCTACGAGCAGTACTTC CASSLGQLPAYEQYF
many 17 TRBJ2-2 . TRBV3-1 TGTGCCAGCAGCCAAGTATCATCGACAGCTAACACCGGGGAGCTGTTTTTT CASSQVSSTANTGELFF
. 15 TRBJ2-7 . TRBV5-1 TGCGCCAGCAGCTTGGGGCGGGCCAGCTCCTACGAGCAGTACTTC CASSLGRASSYEQYF
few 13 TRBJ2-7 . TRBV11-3 TGTGCCAGCAGCCAAGGCATTATCCGCGAGCAGTACTTC CASSQGIIREQYF
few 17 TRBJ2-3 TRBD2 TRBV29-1 TGCAGCGTTGAAGAACCCCGACTAGCGGGAGTCACAGATACGCAGTATTTT CSVEEPRLAGVTDTQYF
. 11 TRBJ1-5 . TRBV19 TGTGCCTCCAAGCGAGGGGAGCCCCAGCATTTT CASKRGEPQHF
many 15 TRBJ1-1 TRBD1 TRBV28 TGTGCCAGCAGTTTCCCGGACAGGGGGAACACTGAAGCTTTCTTT CASSFPDRGNTEAFF
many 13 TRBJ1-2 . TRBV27 TGTGCCAGCAGTTTAAAACCGAACTATGGCTACACCTTC CASSLKPNYGYTF
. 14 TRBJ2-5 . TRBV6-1 TGTGCCAGCAGTACCCCGGGGGGCCTGGAGACCCAGTACTTC CASSTPGGLETQYF
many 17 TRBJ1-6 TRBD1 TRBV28 TGTGCCAGCAGTTTAAGGGACAGGCCGGGCTATAATTCACCCCTCCACTTT CASSLRDRPGYNSPLHF
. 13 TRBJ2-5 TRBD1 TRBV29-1 TGCAGCGTTTCCCGGACAGGGCAAGAGACCCAGTACTTC CSVSRTGQETQYF